What follows are 18 T cell receptor beta chains derived from one specimen sequenced in a study of T cell responses to AZD1222 COVID-19 vaccine. The protocol was immunoSEQ multiplex PCR, while the TCRdb copy is restricted to in-frame clones and leaves out a portion. Of about 150,000 clones detected, more than 90% appear once; the ten largest clones hold about 1.6%. This sample comprised peripheral blood, obtained 28 days after the second AZD1222 dose. The receptors stem from an adult who received the AZD1222 COVID-19 vaccine.

CDR3 sequence: CASSPPGDTQYF. CDR3 DNA sequence: TGTGCCAGCAGCCCCCCTGGGGATACGCAGTATTTT. The rearrangement uses TRBV11-3 and TRBJ2-3, with D unresolved. The germline V and J ends were trimmed by 5 bases and 6 bases, with 9 bases remaining between them. CDR3 length equals 12 residues. Per the germline V gene, CDR1 is SGHNT and CDR2 is YENEEA.

The gene calls are TRBV10-1 and TRBJ1-4; 10 bases line up with TRBD1. CDR3 size: 16 residues. V shed 4 bases, J shed 10 bases, and the junction held 12 bases outside the gene matches. Per germline, CDR1 WNHNN and CDR2 SYGVQD (reference sequence). CDR3: CASSAIPPGQGSKLFF. CDR3 sequence (DNA): TGCGCCAGCAGTGCTATTCCTCCGGGACAGGGGTCAAAACTGTTTTTT.

V usage is TRBV30 and J usage is TRBJ1-1; a possible D gene is TRBD1 (5 bases). CDR1 and CDR2 from the germline V gene are GTSNPN and SVGIG (reference sequence). CDR3 length: 13 residues. Trimming cost V 4 bases and J 4 bases, with 13 bases left between them. The DNA of the CDR3 is TGTGCCTGGAAGTGGGACCGGAGCACTGAAGCTTTCTTT. Translation: CAWKWDRSTEAFF.

The CDR3: CATSRAVDNTDTQYF. CDR3 in DNA: TGTGCCACCAGCAGAGCAGTAGATAATACAGATACGCAGTATTTT. The chain recombines TRBV15 with TRBJ2-3; D ambiguous. The CDR3 sequence is 15 residues long. CDR1 is LNHNV and CDR2 is YYDKDF in the germline V gene (reference sequence). Trimming pared 1 base from V and 3 bases from J, leaving 11 bases between.

The V and J genes are TRBV3-1 (or the pseudogene TRBV3-2) and TRBJ2-1, with 11 bases lining up with TRBD2. CDR3 length equals 15 residues. The V segment lost 4 bases and the J segment 3 bases; nucleotides outside the gene matches: 2. Germline loops: CDR1 LGHDT, CDR2 YNNKEL (reference sequence). The CDR3 sequence is CASSPTSGSYNEQFF. The DNA for the CDR3 is TGTGCCAGCAGCCCAACTAGCGGGAGCTACAATGAGCAGTTCTTC.

The chain employs TRBV18 and TRBJ1-2, with D tentatively TRBD1 (5 bases). The CDR3 totals 14 residues. Trimming left V 3 bases short and J 6 bases short, with 14 bases between. The V gene's germline CDR1 is KGHSH and CDR2 LQKENI. The CDR3 coding sequence is TGTGCCAGCTCACCGGGGGTTTCAGGAAATGGCTACACCTTC. Translating it yields CASSPGVSGNGYTF.

This rearrangement joins TRBV19 to TRBJ1-5; D perhaps matches TRBD1 (6 bases). Germline values: CDR1 LNHDA, CDR2 SQIVND (reference sequence). The CDR3 has 17 amino acids. The V and J ends lost 4 bases and 3 bases respectively, with 19 bases between them. The CDR3 nucleotides read TGTGCCAGTAGTACCCGAGGCGAGGGGGTATTCAATCAGCCCCAGCATTTT. Its translation: CASSTRGEGVFNQPQHF.

The chain couples TRBV19 to TRBJ1-1; unclear D gene. This CDR3 contains 15 residues. V shed 3 bases and J shed 2 bases, with 13 bases lying between them. The germline V gene encodes CDR1 LNHDA and CDR2 SQIVND (reference sequence). CDR3 residues: CASSIRPDLNTEAFF. The CDR3 DNA reads TGTGCCAGTAGTATTCGGCCCGACCTCAACACTGAAGCTTTCTTT. The full variable domain, rest sourced from reference TRBV19 and TRBJ1-1, is DGGITQSPKYLFRKEGQNVTLSCEQNLNHDAMYWYRQDPGQGLRLIYYSQIVNDFQKGDIAEGYSVSREKKESFPLTVTSAQKNPTAFYLCASSIRPDLNTEAFFGQGTRLTVV.

This chain joins TRBV7-9 and TRBJ2-7, with D unclear. Looked up from germline, CDR1 is SEHNR and CDR2 is FQNEAQ (reference sequence). The CDR3 covers 12 residues. The V end was cut by 5 bases, the J end by 5 bases, with 10 bases between. The CDR3 bases are TGTGCCAGCAGCCTTCATGCGAACGAGCAGTACTTC. Translation: CASSLHANEQYF.

A word on this clone: Relative to the germline gene, one junction end is altered; a read error may explain this. The rearrangement links TRBV19 to TRBJ1-1; TRBD1 might be the D (5 bases). Germline-derived CDR1 and CDR2 are LNHDA and SQIVND (reference sequence). This CDR3 comprises 14 residues. This CDR3 is CASIDGGANAEAFF. CDR3 DNA sequence: TGTGCCAGTATCGATGGGGGAGCGAACGCTGAAGCTTTCTTT.

This clone was observed once. The rearrangement links TRBV6-4 to TRBJ2-7; 9 positions agree with TRBD1. The CDR3 covers 16 residues. Germline CDR1 reads MRHNA; CDR2 reads SNTAGT. The junction had 11 bases not matched to a gene; V was cut back by 7 bases and J by 1 base. Written as DNA, the CDR3 is TGTGCCAGCACCTTATACCGGACAGGGGCGTCCTACGAGCAGTACTTC. As protein: CASTLYRTGASYEQYF.

The V gene is TRBV4-1, the J gene TRBJ1-2; 8 positions match TRBD1. There are 15 residues in the CDR3. J lost 4 bases, V lost 4 bases, and 8 bases had no gene match. Germline CDR1 is MGHRA and CDR2 is YSYEKL. CDR3 sequence: CASSRIQGEGYGYTF. CDR3 sequence (DNA): TGCGCCAGCAGCCGAATACAGGGGGAAGGCTATGGCTACACCTTC.

The chain recombines TRBV4-2 with TRBJ2-5; 15 bases agree with TRBD2. The trim removed 4 bases at V and 5 bases at J, leaving 8 bases unmatched. Per the germline V gene, CDR1 is LGHNA and CDR2 is YNFKEQ. The CDR3 sequence is 17 residues long. CDR3: CASSLGLAGGPAETQYF. For the CDR3, the DNA is TGTGCCAGCAGCCTCGGACTAGCGGGAGGGCCAGCGGAGACCCAGTACTTC.

V is TRBV3-1 (or the pseudogene TRBV3-2) and J is TRBJ2-7, with TRBD2 matching 8 bases. CDR1 is LGHDT, CDR2 YNNKEL, per germline (reference sequence). The CDR3 extends over 17 amino acids. J gave up 1 base and V 4 bases, and 12 bases lay outside the gene matches. DNA of the CDR3: TGTGCCAGCAGCCCCGGACTAGCAGACTTATTATCCTACGAGCAGTACTTC. This encodes CASSPGLADLLSYEQYF.

The chain joins TRBV2 to TRBJ1-1, with a possible D match to TRBD1 (5 bases). Trimming pared 8 bases from V and 1 base from J, leaving 11 bases between. In germline, CDR1 is SNHLY, CDR2 FYNNEI. CDR3 length: 13 residues. CDR3 protein: CASRWQGNTEAFF. CDR3 bases: TGTGCCAGCCGGTGGCAGGGGAACACTGAAGCTTTCTTT.

This sequence joins TRBV18 and TRBJ1-3; no firm D call. CDR1 is KGHSH and CDR2 is LQKENI in the germline V gene. The CDR3 runs to 14 residues. The V end was cut by 5 bases, the J end by 0 bases, with 8 bases between. CDR3 in amino acids: CASSKESSGNTIYF. CDR3 DNA sequence: TGTGCCAGCTCAAAAGAGAGCTCTGGAAACACCATATATTTT.

The V and J genes are TRBV3-1 (or the pseudogene TRBV3-2) and TRBJ2-3; TRBD2 matches at 9 bases. This CDR3 is built from 15 residues. CDR1 and CDR2 from the germline V gene are LGHDT and YNNKEL (reference sequence). V shed 5 bases and J 2 bases; nucleotides not matched to a gene: 5. The CDR3 coding sequence is TGTGCCAGCAGCTCAGGACTAGCGTCCACAGATACGCAGTATTTT. Protein sequence: CASSSGLASTDTQYF.

The V gene is TRBV5-1, the J gene TRBJ2-3; 10 bases agree with TRBD2. Losses at the gene ends were 2 bases for V and 1 base for J; bases not matched to a gene: 4. The V gene's germline CDR1 is SGHRS and CDR2 YFSETQ. This CDR3 is built from 16 residues. The CDR3 loop reads CASSLKAGGRTDTQYF. For the CDR3, the DNA is TGCGCCAGCAGCTTAAAAGCGGGGGGGCGCACAGATACGCAGTATTTT.